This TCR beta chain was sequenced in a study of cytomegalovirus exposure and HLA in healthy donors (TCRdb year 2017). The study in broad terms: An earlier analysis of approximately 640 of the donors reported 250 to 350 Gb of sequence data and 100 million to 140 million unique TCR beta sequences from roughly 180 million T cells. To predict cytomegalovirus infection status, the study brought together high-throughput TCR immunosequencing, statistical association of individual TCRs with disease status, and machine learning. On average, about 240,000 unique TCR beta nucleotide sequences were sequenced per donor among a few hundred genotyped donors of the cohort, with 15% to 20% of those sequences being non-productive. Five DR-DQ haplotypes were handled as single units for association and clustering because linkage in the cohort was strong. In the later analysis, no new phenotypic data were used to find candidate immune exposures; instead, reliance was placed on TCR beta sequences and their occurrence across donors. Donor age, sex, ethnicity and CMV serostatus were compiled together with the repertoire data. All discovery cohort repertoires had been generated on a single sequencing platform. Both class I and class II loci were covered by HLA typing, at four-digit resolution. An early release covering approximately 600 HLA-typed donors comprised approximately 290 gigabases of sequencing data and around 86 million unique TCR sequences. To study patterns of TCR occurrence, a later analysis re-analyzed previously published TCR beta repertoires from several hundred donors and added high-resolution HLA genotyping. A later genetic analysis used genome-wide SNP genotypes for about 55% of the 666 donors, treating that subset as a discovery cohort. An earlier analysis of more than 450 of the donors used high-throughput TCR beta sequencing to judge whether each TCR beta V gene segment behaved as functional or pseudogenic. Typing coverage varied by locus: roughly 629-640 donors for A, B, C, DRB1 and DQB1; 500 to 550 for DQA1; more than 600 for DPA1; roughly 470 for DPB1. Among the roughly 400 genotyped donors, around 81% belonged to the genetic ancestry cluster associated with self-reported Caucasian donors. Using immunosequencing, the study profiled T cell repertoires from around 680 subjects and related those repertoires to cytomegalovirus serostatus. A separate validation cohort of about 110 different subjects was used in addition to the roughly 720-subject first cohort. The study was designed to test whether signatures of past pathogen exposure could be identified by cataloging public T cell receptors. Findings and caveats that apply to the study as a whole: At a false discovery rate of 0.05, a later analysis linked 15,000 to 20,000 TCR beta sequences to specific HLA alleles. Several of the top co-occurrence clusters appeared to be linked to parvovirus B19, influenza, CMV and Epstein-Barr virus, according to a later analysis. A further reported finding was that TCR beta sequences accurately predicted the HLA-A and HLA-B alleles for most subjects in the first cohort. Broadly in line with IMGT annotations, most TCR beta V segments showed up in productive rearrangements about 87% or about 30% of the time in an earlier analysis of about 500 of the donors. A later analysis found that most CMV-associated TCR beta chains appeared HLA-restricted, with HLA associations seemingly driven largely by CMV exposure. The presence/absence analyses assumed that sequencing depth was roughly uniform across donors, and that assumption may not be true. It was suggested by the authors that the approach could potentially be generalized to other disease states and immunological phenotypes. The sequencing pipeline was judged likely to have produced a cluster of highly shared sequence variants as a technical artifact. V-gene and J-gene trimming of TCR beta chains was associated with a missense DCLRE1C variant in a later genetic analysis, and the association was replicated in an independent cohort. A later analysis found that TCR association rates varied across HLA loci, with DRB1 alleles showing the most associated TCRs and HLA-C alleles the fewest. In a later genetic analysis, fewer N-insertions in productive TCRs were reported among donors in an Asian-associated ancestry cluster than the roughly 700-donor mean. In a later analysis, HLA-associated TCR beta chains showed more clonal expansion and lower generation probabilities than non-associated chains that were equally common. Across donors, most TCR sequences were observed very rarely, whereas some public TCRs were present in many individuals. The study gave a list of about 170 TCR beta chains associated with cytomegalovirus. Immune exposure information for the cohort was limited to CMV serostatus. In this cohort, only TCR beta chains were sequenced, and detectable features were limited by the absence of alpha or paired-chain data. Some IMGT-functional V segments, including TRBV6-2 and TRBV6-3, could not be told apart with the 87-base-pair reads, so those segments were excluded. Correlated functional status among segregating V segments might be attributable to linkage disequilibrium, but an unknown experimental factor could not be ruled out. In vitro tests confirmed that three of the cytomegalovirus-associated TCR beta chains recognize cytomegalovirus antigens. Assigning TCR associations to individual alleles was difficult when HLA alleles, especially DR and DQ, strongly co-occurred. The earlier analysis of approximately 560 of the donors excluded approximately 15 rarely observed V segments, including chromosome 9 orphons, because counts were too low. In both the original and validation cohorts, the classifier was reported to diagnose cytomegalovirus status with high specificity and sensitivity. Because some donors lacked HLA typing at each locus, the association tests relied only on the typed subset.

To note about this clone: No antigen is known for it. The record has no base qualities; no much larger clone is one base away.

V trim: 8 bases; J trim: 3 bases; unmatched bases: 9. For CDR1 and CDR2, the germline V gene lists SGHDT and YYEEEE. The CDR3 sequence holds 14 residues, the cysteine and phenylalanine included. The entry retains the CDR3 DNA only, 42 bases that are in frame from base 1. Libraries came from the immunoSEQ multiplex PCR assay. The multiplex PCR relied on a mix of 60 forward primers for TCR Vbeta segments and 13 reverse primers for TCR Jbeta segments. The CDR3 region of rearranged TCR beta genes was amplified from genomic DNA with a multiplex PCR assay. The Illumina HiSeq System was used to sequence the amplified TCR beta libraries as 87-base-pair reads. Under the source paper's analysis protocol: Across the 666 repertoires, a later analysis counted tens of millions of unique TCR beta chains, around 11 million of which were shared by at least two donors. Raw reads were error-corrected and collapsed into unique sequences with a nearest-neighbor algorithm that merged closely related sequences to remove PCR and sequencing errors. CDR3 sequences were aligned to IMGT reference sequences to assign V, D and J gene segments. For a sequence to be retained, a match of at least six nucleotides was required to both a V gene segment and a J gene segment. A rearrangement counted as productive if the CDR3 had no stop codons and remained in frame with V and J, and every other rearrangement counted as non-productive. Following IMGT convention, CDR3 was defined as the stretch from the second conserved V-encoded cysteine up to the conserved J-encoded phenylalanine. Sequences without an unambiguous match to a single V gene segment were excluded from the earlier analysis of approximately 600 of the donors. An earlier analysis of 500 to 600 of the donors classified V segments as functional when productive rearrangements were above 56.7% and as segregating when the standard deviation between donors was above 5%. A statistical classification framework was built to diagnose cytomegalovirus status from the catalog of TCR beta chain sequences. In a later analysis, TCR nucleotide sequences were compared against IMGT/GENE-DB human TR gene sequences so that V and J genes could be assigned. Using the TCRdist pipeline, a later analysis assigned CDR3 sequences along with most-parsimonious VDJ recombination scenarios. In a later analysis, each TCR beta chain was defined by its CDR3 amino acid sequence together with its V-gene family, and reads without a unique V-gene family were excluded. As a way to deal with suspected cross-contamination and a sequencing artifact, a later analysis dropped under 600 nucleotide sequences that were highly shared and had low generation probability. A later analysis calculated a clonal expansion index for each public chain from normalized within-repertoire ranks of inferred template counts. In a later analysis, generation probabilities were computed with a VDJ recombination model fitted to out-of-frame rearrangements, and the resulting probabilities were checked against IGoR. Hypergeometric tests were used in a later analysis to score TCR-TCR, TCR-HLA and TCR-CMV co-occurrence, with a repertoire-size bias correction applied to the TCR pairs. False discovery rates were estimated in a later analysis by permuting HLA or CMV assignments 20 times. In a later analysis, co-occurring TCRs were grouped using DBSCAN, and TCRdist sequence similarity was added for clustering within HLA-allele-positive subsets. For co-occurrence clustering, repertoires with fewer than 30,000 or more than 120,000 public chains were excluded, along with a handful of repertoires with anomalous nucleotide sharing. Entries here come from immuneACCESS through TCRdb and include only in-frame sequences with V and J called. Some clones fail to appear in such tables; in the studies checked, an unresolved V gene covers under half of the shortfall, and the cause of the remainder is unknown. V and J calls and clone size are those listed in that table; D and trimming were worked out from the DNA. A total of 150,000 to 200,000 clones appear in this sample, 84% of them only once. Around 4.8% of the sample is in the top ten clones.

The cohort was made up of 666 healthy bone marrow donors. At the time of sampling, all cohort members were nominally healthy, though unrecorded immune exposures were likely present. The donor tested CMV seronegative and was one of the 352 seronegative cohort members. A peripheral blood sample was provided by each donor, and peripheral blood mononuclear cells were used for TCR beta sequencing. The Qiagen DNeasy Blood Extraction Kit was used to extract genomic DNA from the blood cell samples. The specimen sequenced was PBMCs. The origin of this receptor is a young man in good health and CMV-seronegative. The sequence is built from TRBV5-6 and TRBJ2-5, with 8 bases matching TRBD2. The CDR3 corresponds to CARYSGIYKETQYF. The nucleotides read TGTGCCAGGTATAGCGGGATTTACAAAGAGACCCAGTACTTC.